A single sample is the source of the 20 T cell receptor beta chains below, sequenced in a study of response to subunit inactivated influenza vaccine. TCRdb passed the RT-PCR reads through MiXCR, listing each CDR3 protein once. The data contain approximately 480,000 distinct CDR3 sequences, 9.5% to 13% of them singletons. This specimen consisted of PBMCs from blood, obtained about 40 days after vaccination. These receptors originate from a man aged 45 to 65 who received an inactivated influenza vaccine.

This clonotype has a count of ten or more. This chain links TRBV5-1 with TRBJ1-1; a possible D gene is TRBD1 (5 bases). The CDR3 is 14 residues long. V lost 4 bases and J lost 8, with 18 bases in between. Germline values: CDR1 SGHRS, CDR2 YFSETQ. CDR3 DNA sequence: TGCGCCAGCAGCCTTAACAGTGGGACCGTAGAAGCTTTCTTT. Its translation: CASSLNSGTVEAFF.

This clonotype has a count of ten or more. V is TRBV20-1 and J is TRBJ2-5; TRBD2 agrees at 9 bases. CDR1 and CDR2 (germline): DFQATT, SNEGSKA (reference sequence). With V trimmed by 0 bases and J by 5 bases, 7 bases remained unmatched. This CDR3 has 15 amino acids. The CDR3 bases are TGCAGTGCTAGAGAGGGTAGCGGGAGTTCGGAGACCCAGTACTTC. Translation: CSAREGSGSSETQYF.

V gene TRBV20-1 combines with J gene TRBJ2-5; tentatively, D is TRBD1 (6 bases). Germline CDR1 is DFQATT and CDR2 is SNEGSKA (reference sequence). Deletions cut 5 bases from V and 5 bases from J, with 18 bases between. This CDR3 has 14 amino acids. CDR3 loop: CSAGRGARGETQYF. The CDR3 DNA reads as TGCAGTGCTGGCCGAGGAGCCAGGGGCGAGACCCAGTACTTC.

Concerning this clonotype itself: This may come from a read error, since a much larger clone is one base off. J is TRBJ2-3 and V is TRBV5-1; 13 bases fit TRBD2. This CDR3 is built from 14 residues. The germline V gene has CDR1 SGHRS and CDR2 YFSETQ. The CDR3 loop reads CASSFGTSGETRYF. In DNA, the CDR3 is TGCGCCAGCAGCTTCGGGACTAGCGGGGAGACGCGGTATTTT.

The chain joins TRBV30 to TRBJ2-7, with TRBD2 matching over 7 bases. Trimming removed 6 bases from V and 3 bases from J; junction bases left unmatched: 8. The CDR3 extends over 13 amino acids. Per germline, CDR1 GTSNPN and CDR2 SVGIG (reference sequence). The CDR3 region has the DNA TGTGCCTGCCCAAGGGACTACTTCTACGAGCAGTACTTC. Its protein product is CACPRDYFYEQYF. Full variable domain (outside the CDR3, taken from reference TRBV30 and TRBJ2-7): SQTIHQWPATLVQPVGSPLSLECTVEGTSNPNLYWYRQAAGRGLQLLFYSVGIGQISSEVPQNLSASRPQDRQFILSSKKLLLSDSGFYLCACPRDYFYEQYFGPGTRLTVT.

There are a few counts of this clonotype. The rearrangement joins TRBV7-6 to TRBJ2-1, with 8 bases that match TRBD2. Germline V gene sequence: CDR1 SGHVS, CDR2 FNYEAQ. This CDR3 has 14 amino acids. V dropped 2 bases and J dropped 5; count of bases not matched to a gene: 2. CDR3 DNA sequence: TGTGCCAGCAGCTTACGCGGGAGGAACAATGAGCAGTTCTTC. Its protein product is CASSLRGRNNEQFF.

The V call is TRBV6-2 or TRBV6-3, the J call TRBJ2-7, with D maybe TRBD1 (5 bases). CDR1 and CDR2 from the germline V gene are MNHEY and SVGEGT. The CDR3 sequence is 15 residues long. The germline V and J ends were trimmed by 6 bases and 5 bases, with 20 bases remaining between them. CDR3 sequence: CASRKQGPRVNEQYF. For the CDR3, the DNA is TGTGCCAGCAGAAAGCAGGGTCCCCGCGTCAACGAGCAGTACTTC.

The CDR3 protein is CASSIRRENTEAFF. DNA of the CDR3: TGTGCCAGCAGCATACGCAGGGAGAACACTGAAGCTTTCTTT. J is TRBJ1-1 and V is TRBV11-2; D is perhaps TRBD1 (5 bases). Germline V CDR1 and CDR2: SGHAT, FQNNGV. V was shortened by 5 bases and J by 1 base, with 11 bases between the two germline ends. The CDR3 spans 14 residues. Looking up the rest from reference TRBV11-2 and TRBJ1-1 gives the full variable domain: EAGVAQSPRYKIIEKRQSVAFWCNPISGHATLYWYQQILGQGPKLLIQFQNNGVVDDSQLPKDRFSAERLKGVDSTLKIQPAKLEDSAVYLCASSIRRENTEAFFGQGTRLTVV.

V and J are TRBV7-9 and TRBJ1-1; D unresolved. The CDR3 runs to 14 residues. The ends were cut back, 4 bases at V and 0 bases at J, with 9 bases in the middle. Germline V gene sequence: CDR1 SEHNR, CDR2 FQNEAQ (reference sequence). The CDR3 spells CASSSPRVNTEAFF. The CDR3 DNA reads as TGTGCCAGCAGCTCACCCCGGGTGAACACTGAAGCTTTCTTT.

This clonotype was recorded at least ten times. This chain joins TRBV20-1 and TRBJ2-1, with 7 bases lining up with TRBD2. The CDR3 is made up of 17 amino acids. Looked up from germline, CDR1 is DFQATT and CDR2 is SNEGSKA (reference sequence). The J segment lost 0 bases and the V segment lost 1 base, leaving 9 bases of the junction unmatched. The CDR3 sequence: CSARVAKGRDSYNEQFF. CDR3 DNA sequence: TGCAGTGCTAGAGTCGCGAAGGGGAGGGACTCCTACAATGAGCAGTTCTTC.

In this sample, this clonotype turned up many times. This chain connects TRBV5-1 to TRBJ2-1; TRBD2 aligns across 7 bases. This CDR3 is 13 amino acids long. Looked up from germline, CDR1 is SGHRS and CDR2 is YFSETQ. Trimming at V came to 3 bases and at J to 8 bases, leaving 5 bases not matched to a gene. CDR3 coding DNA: TGCGCCAGCAGCTGGTCTAGCGGCGATGAGCAGTTCTTC. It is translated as CASSWSSGDEQFF.

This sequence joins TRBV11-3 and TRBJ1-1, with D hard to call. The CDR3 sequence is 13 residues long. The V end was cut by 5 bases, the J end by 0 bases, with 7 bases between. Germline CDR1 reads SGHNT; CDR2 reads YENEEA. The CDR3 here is CASSRDMNTEAFF. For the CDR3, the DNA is TGTGCCAGCAGCCGTGACATGAACACTGAAGCTTTCTTT.

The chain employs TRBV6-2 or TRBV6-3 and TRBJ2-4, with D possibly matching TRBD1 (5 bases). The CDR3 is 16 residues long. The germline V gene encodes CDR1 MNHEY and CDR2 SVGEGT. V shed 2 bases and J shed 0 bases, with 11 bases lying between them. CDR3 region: CASSYLRTLAKNIQYF. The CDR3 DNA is TGTGCCAGCAGTTACCTGAGGACACTAGCCAAAAACATTCAGTACTTC.

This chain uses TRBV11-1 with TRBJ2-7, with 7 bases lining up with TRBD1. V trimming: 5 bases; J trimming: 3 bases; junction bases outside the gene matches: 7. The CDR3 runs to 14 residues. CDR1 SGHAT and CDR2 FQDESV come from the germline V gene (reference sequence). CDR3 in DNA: TGTGCCAGCAGCCTCCGGACAGGTAGCTACGAGCAGTACTTC. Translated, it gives CASSLRTGSYEQYF.

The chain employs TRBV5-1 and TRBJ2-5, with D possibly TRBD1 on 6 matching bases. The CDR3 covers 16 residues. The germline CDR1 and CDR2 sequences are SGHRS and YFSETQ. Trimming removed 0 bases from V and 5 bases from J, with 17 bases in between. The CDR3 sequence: CASSLVGQGRWETQYF. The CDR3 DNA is TGCGCCAGCAGCTTGGTTGGTCAGGGGAGATGGGAGACCCAGTACTTC.

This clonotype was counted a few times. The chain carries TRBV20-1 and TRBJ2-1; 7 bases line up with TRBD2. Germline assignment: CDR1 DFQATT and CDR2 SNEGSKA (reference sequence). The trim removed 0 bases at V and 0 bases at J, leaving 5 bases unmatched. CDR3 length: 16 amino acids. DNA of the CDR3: TGCAGTGCTAGAGATTGGGAGGGGAGCTCCTACAATGAGCAGTTCTTC. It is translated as CSARDWEGSSYNEQFF.

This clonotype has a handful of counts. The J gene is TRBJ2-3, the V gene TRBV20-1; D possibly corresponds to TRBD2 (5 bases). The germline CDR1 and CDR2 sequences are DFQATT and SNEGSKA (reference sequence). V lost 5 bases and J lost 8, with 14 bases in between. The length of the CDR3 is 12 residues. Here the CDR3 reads CSAGGLAGTQYF. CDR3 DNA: TGCAGTGCTGGCGGACTCGCGGGTACGCAGTATTTT.

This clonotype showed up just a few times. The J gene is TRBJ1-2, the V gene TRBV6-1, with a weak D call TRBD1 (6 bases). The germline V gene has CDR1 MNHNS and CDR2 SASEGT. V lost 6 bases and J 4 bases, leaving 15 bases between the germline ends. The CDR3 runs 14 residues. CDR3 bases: TGTGCCAGCAGCCCCACAGGGAATCGCTATGGCTACACCTTC. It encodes CASSPTGNRYGYTF.

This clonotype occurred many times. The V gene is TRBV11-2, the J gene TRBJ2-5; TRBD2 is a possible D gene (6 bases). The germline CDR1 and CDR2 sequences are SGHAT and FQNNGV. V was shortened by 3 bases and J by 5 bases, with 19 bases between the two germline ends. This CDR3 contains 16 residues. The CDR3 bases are TGTGCCAGCAGCTTCAGGCTAGCGAGGAGCCAGGAGACCCAGTACTTC. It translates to CASSFRLARSQETQYF.

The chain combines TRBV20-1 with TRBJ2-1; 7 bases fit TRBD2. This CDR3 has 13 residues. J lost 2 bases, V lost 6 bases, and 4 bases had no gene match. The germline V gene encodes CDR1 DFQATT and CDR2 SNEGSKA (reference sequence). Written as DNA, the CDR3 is TGCAGTGCCCGGGACTATACCTACAATGAGCAGTTCTTC. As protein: CSARDYTYNEQFF.